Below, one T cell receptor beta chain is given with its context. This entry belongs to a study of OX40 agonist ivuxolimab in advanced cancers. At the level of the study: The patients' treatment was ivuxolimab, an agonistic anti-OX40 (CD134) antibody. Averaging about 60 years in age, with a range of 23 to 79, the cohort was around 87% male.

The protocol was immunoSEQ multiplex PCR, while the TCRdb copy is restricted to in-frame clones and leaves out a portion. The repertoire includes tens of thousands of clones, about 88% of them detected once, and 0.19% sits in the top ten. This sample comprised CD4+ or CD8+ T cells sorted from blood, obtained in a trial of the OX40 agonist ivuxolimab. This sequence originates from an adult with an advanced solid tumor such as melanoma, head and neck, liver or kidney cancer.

The CDR3 protein is CASSLAWASYNEQFF. The DNA for the CDR3 is TGTGCCAGCAGCTTAGCGTGGGCAAGTTACAATGAGCAGTTCTTC. J is TRBJ2-1 and V is TRBV7-2; D not certain. The CDR3 loop spans 15 amino acids. The germline V gene has CDR1 SGHTA and CDR2 FQGNSA. V was cut by 0 bases and J by 4 bases, with 10 bases left in between.